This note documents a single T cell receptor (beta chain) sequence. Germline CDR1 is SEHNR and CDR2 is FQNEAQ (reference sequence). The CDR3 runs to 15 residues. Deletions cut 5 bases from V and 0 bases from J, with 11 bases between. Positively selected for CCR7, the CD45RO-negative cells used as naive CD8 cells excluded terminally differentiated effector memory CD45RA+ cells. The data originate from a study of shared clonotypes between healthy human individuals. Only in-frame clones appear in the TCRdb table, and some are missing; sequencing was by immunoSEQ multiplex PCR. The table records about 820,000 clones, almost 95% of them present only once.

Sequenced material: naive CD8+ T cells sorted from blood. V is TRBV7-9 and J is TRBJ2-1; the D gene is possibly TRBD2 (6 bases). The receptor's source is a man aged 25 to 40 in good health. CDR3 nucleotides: TGTGCCAGCAGCCCTGGGGGGAGCTCCTACAATGAGCAGTTCTTC. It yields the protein CASSPGGSSYNEQFF.